These 2 T cell receptor beta chains were sequenced from one sample in a study of CD8 T cells in ankylosing spondylitis. TCRdb fed the 5' RACE reads into MiXCR, producing one record per CDR3 protein. The sample consists of about 260,000 distinct CDR3 sequences, 15% to 20% of them appearing once. Sequenced sample: blood, either unsorted or a sorted T cell fraction (not recorded which). These receptors all come from a male donor with ankylosing spondylitis or in good health (not recorded which).

This CDR3 reads CSVDAGGGNIQYF. Here the CDR3 DNA reads TGCAGCGTTGACGCCGGCGGGGGAAACATTCAGTACTTC. This chain uses TRBV29-1 with TRBJ2-4; 7 nucleotides align to TRBD2. The length of the CDR3 is 13 residues. The J segment lost 6 bases and the V segment lost 3 bases, leaving 5 bases of the junction unmatched. From germline, CDR1 is SQVTM and CDR2 ANQGSEA.

The chain is built from TRBV5-1 and TRBJ2-1, with 8 bases fitting TRBD1. Germline V gene lookup returns CDR1 SGHRS and CDR2 YFSETQ. The ends lost 4 bases at V and 3 bases at J; junction bases unmatched: 6. This CDR3 comprises 15 residues. The CDR3 coding sequence is TGCGCCAGCAGCGTGGACAGGGTGGGCTACAATGAGCAGTTCTTC. It specifies CASSVDRVGYNEQFF.